This T cell receptor (beta chain) was profiled in a study of T-cell memory formation after mild COVID-19. Study at large: The two donors had largely donor-specific TCR clusters. Notes on the study in general: Day 15 to 85 contractors were CD4/CD8 balanced; later expanders leaned CD4+.

A 5'RACE reaction primed in the constant segment made cDNA libraries of TCR alpha and TCR beta, and these carried sample barcodes and UMIs. In TCRdb, the 5' RACE reads were re-called with MiXCR into one record per CDR3 protein. The data contain fewer than 500,000 distinct CDR3 sequences, approximately 23% of them singletons. This clonotype has a handful of counts. No antigen is known for it. This TCR was recovered from an adult woman who had mild COVID-19 (a few samples of this study predate the infection). Cell type and time point are not known. What was sequenced was PBMCs or a T cell subset sorted from them (not recorded which).

The CDR3 spells CASSPPPTSGNVEQYF. Written as DNA, the CDR3 is TGTGCCAGCAGCCCTCCTCCGACTAGCGGGAACGTCGAGCAGTACTTC. The rearrangement links TRBV7-9 to TRBJ2-7; TRBD2 agrees at 11 bases. There are 16 residues in the CDR3. J was trimmed by 6 bases and V by 5 bases; bases with no gene match: 12. From germline, CDR1 is SEHNR and CDR2 FQNEAQ (reference sequence).